A selection of T cell receptor beta chains follows, all from one sample in a study of vaccination effects on CD4 cells after COVID-19. These receptors lack a known antigen. Repertoires were generated with immunoSEQ multiplex PCR, while TCRdb's copy carries only in-frame clones and drops some. The repertoire holds 50,000 to 65,000 clones, with roughly 72% as singletons. Sequencing was performed on CD4+ T cells from PBMCs cultured with HCoV-229E spike peptides, taken after COVID-19 vaccination. The origin of the receptors is a human donor who received a COVID-19 vaccine. The CDR3 runs from the conserved cysteine through the conserved F or W. The D gene is left open where the match is weak. Expanded clones get a size class; other rows say once, few or many, or leave the size out.

J	D	V	size	CDR3	DNA
TRBJ2-5	.	TRBV7-8	few	CASSLERGETQYF	TGTGCCAGCAGCTTAGAACGGGGTGAGACCCAGTACTTC
TRBJ2-1	.	TRBV6-5	.	CASSTRLGSYNEQFF	TGTGCCAGCAGTACCCGACTGGGCTCCTACAATGAGCAGTTCTTC
TRBJ1-3	.	TRBV6-5	.	CASSRAFSGNTIYF	TGTGCCAGTTCCAGGGCCTTCTCTGGAAACACCATATATTTT
TRBJ2-3	.	TRBV15	.	CATSREADRGDTQYF	TGTGCCACCAGCAGAGAAGCGGATAGAGGAGATACGCAGTATTTT
TRBJ1-1	.	TRBV5-1	.	CASSFQLNTEAFF	TGCGCCAGCAGCTTTCAATTGAACACTGAAGCTTTCTTT
TRBJ2-5	.	TRBV4-1	.	CASSHPAREETQYF	TGCGCCAGCAGCCATCCAGCTAGAGAAGAGACCCAGTACTTC
TRBJ2-4	.	TRBV29-1	.	CSVVRGGAKNIQYF	TGCAGCGTTGTCAGGGGGGGAGCCAAAAACATTCAGTACTTC
TRBJ2-6	.	TRBV5-1	.	CASSLVAGGANVLTF	TGCGCCAGCAGCTTGGTCGCAGGCGGGGCCAACGTCCTGACTTTC
TRBJ1-2	TRBD1	TRBV25-1	.	CASTGQGISGYTF	TGTGCCAGTACTGGACAGGGGATATCTGGCTACACCTTC
TRBJ2-6	.	TRBV19	.	CASSIRRGEPGANVLTF	TGTGCCAGTAGTATTCGGAGGGGGGAGCCCGGGGCCAACGTCCTGACTTTC
TRBJ2-2	TRBD1	TRBV4-1	.	CASSHPSLGAGGAGRFAGELFF	TGCGCCAGCAGCCACCCTTCTCTCGGGGCAGGGGGCGCGGGGAGATTCGCCGGGGAGCTGTTTTTT
TRBJ1-6	.	TRBV5-1	few	CASSLSGEGNSPLHF	TGCGCCAGCAGCCTTTCGGGGGAAGGAAATTCACCCCTCCACTTT
TRBJ1-1	TRBD1	TRBV4-1	once	CASSRDSLKGTEAFF	TGCGCCAGCAGCCGGGACAGCCTGAAGGGCACTGAAGCTTTCTTT
TRBJ1-3	TRBD1	TRBV18	.	CASSPSGQGFGNTIYF	TGTGCCAGCTCACCGAGCGGACAGGGCTTTGGAAACACCATATATTTT
TRBJ1-2	.	TRBV5-1	.	CASSSVQGPSGYTF	TGCGCCAGCAGCTCGGTACAGGGCCCCTCTGGCTACACCTTC
TRBJ1-3	.	TRBV7-8	.	CASSFSMGTSGNTIYF	TGTGCCAGCAGCTTCAGTATGGGGACCTCTGGAAACACCATATATTTT
TRBJ1-6	TRBD1	TRBV27	few	CASSTLGQGNSPLHF	TGTGCCAGCAGTACACTCGGACAGGGTAATTCACCCCTCCACTTT
TRBJ2-1	.	TRBV11-2	.	CASSLSNLQEQFF	TGTGCCAGCAGCTTATCTAACCTCCAGGAGCAGTTCTTC
TRBJ1-2	TRBD1	TRBV7-2	.	CASSPGQRLYGYTF	TGTGCCAGCAGCCCGGGACAGCGACTCTATGGCTACACCTTC
TRBJ2-1	.	TRBV30	.	CAWSPVGKSSYNEQFF	TGTGCCTGGAGCCCCGTCGGGAAGAGCTCCTACAATGAGCAGTTCTTC
TRBJ2-1	.	TRBV24-1	once	CATSDAVSYNEQFF	TGTGCCACCAGTGATGCCGTTTCCTACAATGAGCAGTTCTTC
TRBJ2-1	.	TRBV2	.	CASRSNTVDEQFF	TGTGCCAGCAGGAGTAACACGGTGGATGAGCAGTTCTTC
TRBJ1-6	TRBD1	TRBV27	few	CASSLGTGVYNSPLHF	TGTGCCAGCAGTCTGGGGACAGGGGTGTATAATTCACCCCTCCACTTT
TRBJ1-5	.	TRBV6-1	few	CASSEAGRGNQPQHF	TGTGCCAGCAGTGAAGCGGGCCGGGGCAATCAGCCCCAGCATTTT
TRBJ1-6	TRBD1	TRBV7-3	few	CASSLDRVGSPLHF	TGTGCCAGCAGCCTAGACAGGGTGGGTTCACCCCTCCACTTT
TRBJ2-5	TRBD2	TRBV24-1	once	CATSDLTPGSGGAEGTQYF	TGTGCCACCAGTGACCTCACCCCGGGTAGCGGGGGGGCAGAGGGGACCCAGTACTTC
TRBJ1-2	TRBD1	TRBV5-1	.	CASSPNPGQGYGYTF	TGCGCCAGCAGCCCAAACCCGGGACAGGGTTATGGCTACACCTTC
TRBJ2-2	TRBD1	TRBV2	few	CASRLRTGSTGELFF	TGTGCCAGCAGGCTACGGACAGGGAGCACCGGGGAGCTGTTTTTT
TRBJ1-2	.	TRBV29-1	.	CSVGQTTYGYTF	TGCAGCGTTGGGCAGACTACCTATGGCTACACCTTC
TRBJ1-2	.	TRBV2	few	CASSMDEDGYTF	TGTGCCAGCAGTATGGATGAAGATGGCTACACCTTC
TRBJ1-3	.	TRBV19	.	CASSRNRDSGNTIYF	TGTGCCAGTAGTCGCAACAGGGATTCTGGAAACACCATATATTTT
TRBJ2-1	.	TRBV18	once	CASSPDVVNEQFF	TGTGCCAGCTCACCGGATGTCGTTAATGAGCAGTTCTTC
TRBJ1-5	.	TRBV28	.	CASSSGSGQPQHF	TGTGCCAGCAGCTCAGGGTCAGGGCAGCCCCAGCATTTT
TRBJ2-1	TRBD2	TRBV11-2	.	CASSLVASGGSYNEQFF	TGTGCCAGCAGCTTAGTTGCCAGCGGGGGGAGTTACAATGAGCAGTTCTTC
TRBJ1-2	.	TRBV9	once	CASSRRGKEGGYTF	TGTGCCAGCAGCCGTAGGGGGAAGGAGGGTGGCTACACCTTC
TRBJ1-1	.	TRBV3-1/TRBV3-2	once	CASSRGWGSTEAFF	TGTGCCAGCAGCCGTGGGTGGGGAAGCACTGAAGCTTTCTTT
TRBJ2-5	.	TRBV5-4	few	CASSWGDRQETQYF	TGTGCCAGCAGCTGGGGGGACAGACAAGAGACCCAGTACTTC
TRBJ2-5	.	TRBV6-5	.	CASSYSSDGNQYF	TGTGCCAGCAGTTACTCGTCCGACGGAAACCAGTACTTC
TRBJ2-2	.	TRBV5-4	.	CASSLVGTETGELFF	TGTGCCAGCAGCTTGGTAGGGACGGAAACCGGGGAGCTGTTTTTT
TRBJ2-2	TRBD2	TRBV30	.	CAWSVGVAGTGELFF	TGTGCCTGGAGTGTTGGGGTAGCGGGGACCGGGGAGCTGTTTTTT
TRBJ1-5	.	TRBV18	.	CASSRGLSNQPQHF	TGTGCCAGCTCCCGGGGATTGAGCAATCAGCCCCAGCATTTT
TRBJ2-2	TRBD1	TRBV24-1	.	CATRGQGAAGELFF	TGTGCCACCCGAGGACAGGGGGCGGCCGGGGAGCTGTTTTTT
TRBJ1-2	.	TRBV12-3/TRBV12-4	.	CASSLVGSYTF	TGTGCCAGCAGTTTAGTAGGGAGCTACACCTTC
TRBJ2-6	.	TRBV12-3/TRBV12-4	few	CASRLAGANVLTF	TGTGCCAGCAGACTGGCGGGGGCCAACGTCCTGACTTTC
TRBJ2-3	.	TRBV7-3	.	CASSLTSPGPLQYF	TGTGCCAGCAGCTTAACGTCTCCAGGGCCCTTACAGTATTTT
TRBJ2-2	TRBD2	TRBV19	once	CASKAGRGAGELFF	TGTGCCAGTAAGGCGGGGCGGGGGGCCGGGGAGCTGTTTTTT
TRBJ2-1	TRBD2	TRBV9	.	CASSSTRGSGGYNEQFF	TGTGCCAGCAGCAGCACCCGGGGTAGCGGGGGGTACAATGAGCAGTTCTTC
TRBJ2-1	.	TRBV9	.	CASSVLAGRNEQFF	TGTGCCAGCAGCGTACTAGCAGGGAGGAATGAGCAGTTCTTC